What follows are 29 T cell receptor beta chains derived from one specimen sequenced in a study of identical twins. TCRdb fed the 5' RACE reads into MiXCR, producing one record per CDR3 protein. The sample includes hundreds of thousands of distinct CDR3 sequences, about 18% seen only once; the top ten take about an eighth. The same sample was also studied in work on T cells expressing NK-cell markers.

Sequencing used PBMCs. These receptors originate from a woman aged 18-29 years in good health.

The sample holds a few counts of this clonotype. The DNA for the CDR3 is TGCAGTGCTCGCGGGGGGCGTGGTTACTACGAGCAGTACTTC. It translates to CSARGGRGYYEQYF. The chain carries TRBV20-1 and TRBJ2-7, with 8 bases aligning to TRBD2. CDR3 length equals 14 residues. V was clipped by 5 bases and J by 3 bases; unmatched bases: 9. Germline CDR1 is DFQATT and CDR2 is SNEGSKA (reference sequence).

CDR3 sequence: CASSFLGWSEAFF. Here the CDR3 DNA reads TGTGCCAGCAGCTTCCTAGGGTGGAGTGAAGCTTTCTTT. The V gene is TRBV7-9, the J gene TRBJ1-1; D not certain. Germline V lookup: CDR1 SEHNR, CDR2 FQNEAQ (reference sequence). CDR3 size: 13 residues. The V gene lost 3 bases and the J gene lost 7 bases, with 12 bases spanning the gap.

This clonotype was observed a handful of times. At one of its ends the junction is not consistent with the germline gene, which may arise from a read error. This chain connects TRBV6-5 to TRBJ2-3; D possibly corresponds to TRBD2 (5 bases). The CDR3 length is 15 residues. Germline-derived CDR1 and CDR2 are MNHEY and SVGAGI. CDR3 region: CASSYFGISTDTQYF. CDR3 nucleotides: TGTGCCAGCAGCTACTTCGGGATTAGCACAGATACGCAGTATTTT.

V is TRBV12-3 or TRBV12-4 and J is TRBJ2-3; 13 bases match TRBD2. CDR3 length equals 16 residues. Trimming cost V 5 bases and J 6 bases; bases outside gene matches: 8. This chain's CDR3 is CASSDGLAGVGDTQYF. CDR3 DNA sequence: TGTGCCAGCAGTGACGGACTAGCGGGGGTCGGTGATACGCAGTATTTT.

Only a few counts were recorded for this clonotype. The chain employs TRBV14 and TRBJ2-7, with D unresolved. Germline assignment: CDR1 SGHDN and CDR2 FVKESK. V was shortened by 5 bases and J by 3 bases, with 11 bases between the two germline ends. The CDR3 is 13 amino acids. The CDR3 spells CASSWQTNYEQYF. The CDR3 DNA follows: TGTGCCAGCAGCTGGCAAACCAACTACGAGCAGTACTTC.

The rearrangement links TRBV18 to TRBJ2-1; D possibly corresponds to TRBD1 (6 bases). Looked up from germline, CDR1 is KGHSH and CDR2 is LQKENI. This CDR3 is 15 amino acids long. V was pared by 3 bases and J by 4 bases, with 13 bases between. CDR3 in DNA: TGTGCCAGCTCACCCGGGCAGGGGCGATACAATGAGCAGTTCTTC. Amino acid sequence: CASSPGQGRYNEQFF.

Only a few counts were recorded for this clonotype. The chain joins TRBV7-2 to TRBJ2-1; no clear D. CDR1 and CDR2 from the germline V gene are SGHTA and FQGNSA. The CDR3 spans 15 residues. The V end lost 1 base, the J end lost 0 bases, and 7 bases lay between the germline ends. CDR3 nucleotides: TGTGCCAGCAGCTTAGACGGATACTCCTACAATGAGCAGTTCTTC. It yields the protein CASSLDGYSYNEQFF.

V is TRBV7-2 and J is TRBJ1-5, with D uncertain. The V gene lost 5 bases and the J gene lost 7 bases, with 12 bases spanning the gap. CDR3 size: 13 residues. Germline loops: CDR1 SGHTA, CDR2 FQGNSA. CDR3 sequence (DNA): TGTGCCAGCAGCCGAAGCTGGGAGCAGCCCCAGCATTTT. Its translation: CASSRSWEQPQHF.

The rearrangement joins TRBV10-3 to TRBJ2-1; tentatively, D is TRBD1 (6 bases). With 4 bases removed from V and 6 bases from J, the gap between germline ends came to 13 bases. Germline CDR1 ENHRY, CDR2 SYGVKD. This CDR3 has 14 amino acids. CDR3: CAISGQGLGNEQFF. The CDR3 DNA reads TGTGCCATCAGTGGCCAGGGGCTGGGCAATGAGCAGTTCTTC.

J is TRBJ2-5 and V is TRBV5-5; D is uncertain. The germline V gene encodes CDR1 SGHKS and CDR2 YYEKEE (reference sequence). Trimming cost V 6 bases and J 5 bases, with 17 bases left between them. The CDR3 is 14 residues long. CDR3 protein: CASTLDPYGETQYF. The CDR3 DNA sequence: TGTGCCAGCACCCTGGACCCGTATGGGGAGACCCAGTACTTC.

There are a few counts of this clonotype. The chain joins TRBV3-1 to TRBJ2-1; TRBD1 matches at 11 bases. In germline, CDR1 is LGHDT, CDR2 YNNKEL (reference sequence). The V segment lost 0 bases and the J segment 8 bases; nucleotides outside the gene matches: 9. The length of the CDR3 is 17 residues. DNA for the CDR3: TGTGCCAGCAGCCAAGATCCCGGGACAGGGGGTTTCCATGAGCAGTTCTTC. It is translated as CASSQDPGTGGFHEQFF.

The CDR3, as DNA: TGTGCCACCAGCAGAGGGGACCACAAAGAGACCCAGTACTTC. The encoded protein is CATSRGDHKETQYF. The genes are TRBV15 and TRBJ2-5, with D perhaps given as TRBD1 or TRBD2 (5 bases each). V lost 1 base to trimming and J lost 3 bases, with 9 bases between them. The V gene's germline CDR1 is LNHNV and CDR2 YYDKDF (reference sequence). CDR3 length equals 14 residues.

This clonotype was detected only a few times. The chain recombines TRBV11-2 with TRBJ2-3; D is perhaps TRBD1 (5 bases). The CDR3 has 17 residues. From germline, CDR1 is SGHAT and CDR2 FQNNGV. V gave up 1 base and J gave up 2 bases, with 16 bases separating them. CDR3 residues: CASSLGGLVGSTDTQYF. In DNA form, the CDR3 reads TGTGCCAGCAGCTTAGGGGGCCTGGTCGGATCCACAGATACGCAGTATTTT.

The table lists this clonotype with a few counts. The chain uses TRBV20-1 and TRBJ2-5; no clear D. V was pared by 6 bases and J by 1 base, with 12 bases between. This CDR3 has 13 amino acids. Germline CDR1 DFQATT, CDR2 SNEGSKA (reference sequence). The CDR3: CSATDGFQETQYF. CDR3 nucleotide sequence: TGCAGTGCCACGGACGGATTCCAAGAGACCCAGTACTTC.

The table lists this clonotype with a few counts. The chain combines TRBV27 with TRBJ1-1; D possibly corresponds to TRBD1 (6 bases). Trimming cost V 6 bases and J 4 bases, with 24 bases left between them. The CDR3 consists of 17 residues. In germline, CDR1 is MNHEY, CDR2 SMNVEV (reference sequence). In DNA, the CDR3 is TGTGCCAGCAGGGTACTCCCTGGGGGGGGCGGAAGCACTGAAGCTTTCTTT. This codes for CASRVLPGGGGSTEAFF.

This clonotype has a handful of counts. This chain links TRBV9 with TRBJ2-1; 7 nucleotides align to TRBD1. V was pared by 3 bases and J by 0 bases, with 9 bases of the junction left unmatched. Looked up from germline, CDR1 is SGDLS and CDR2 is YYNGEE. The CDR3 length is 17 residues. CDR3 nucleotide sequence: TGTGCCAGCAGCGAGGGGGCCCTTCCCAGCTCCTACAATGAGCAGTTCTTC. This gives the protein CASSEGALPSSYNEQFF.

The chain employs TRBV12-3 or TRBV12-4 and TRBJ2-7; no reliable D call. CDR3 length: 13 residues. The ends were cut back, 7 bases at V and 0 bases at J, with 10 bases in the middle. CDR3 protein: CASTTAYSYEQYF. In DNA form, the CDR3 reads TGTGCCAGCACCACGGCTTACTCCTACGAGCAGTACTTC.

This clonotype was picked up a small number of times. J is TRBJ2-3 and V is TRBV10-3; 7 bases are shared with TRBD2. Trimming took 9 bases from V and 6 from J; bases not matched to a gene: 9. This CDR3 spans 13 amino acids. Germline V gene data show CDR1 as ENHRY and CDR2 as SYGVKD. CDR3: CAISTSNRDTQYF. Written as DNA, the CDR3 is TGTGCCATTTCGACTAGCAACCGTGATACGCAGTATTTT.

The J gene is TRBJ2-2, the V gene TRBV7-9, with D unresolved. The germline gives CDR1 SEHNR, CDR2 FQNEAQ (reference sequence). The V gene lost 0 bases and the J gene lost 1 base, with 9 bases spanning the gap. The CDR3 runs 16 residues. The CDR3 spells CASSLAEKLNTGELFF. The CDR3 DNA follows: TGTGCCAGCAGCTTAGCGGAAAAATTGAACACCGGGGAGCTGTTTTTT.

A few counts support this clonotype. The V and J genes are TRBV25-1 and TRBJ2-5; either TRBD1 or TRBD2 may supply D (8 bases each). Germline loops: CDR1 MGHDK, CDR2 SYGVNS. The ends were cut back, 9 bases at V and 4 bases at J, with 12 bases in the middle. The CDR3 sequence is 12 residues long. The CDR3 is CASSGTGETQYF. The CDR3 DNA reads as TGTGCCAGTAGCGGGACAGGAGAGACCCAGTACTTC.

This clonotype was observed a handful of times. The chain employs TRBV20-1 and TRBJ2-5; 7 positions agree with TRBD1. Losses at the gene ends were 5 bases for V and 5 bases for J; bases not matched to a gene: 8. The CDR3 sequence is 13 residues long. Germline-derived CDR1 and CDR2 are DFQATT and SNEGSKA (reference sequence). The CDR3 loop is CSAHTGQAETQYF. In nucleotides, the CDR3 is TGCAGTGCTCATACTGGACAGGCGGAGACCCAGTACTTC.

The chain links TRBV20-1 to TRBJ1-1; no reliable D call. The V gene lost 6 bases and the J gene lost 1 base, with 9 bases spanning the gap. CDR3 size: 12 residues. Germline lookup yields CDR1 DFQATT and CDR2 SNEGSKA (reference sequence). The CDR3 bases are TGCAGTGCGAGGCGGGGGAACACTGAAGCTTTCTTT. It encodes CSARRGNTEAFF.

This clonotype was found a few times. This CDR3 reads CSATDRGTLYSGELFF. The CDR3 bases are TGCAGTGCCACCGACAGGGGGACCCTGTATTCCGGGGAGCTGTTTTTT. This chain connects TRBV20-1 to TRBJ2-2, with 9 bases fitting TRBD1. The CDR3 loop spans 16 amino acids. V lost 6 bases to trimming and J lost 6 bases; unmatched junction nucleotides: 14. The germline CDR1 and CDR2 sequences are DFQATT and SNEGSKA (reference sequence).

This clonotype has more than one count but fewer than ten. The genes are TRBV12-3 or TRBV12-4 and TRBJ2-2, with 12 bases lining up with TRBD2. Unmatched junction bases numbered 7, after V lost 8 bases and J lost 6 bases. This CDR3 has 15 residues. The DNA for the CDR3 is TGTGCCAGCCGAGCTAGCGGGGGGGCGTCCGGGGAGCTGTTTTTT. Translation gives CASRASGGASGELFF.

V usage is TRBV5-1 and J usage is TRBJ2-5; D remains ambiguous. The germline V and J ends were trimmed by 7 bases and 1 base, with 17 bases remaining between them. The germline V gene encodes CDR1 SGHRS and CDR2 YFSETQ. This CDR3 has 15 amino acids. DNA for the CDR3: TGCGCCAGCGCCCCCTTTAAGGTCACCCAAGAGACCCAGTACTTC. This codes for CASAPFKVTQETQYF.

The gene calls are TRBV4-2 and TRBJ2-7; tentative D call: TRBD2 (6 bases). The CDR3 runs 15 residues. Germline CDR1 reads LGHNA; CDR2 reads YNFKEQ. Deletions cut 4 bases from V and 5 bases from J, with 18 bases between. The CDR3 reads CASSRSGGWGDEQYF. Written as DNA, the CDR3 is TGTGCCAGCAGCCGATCCGGGGGTTGGGGAGACGAGCAGTACTTC.

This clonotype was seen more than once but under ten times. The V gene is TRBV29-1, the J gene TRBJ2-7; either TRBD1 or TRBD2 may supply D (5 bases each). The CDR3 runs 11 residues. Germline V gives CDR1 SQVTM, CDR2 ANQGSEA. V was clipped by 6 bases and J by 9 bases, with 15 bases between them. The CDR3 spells CSVVTQRGQYF. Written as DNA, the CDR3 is TGCAGCGTCGTTACCCAGAGGGGGCAGTACTTC.

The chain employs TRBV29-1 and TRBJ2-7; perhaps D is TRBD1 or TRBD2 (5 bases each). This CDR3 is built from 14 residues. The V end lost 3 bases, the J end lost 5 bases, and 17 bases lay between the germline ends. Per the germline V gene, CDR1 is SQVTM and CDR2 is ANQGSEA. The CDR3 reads CSVDPGQYGDEQYF. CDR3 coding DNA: TGCAGCGTTGACCCGGGGCAATATGGGGACGAGCAGTACTTC.

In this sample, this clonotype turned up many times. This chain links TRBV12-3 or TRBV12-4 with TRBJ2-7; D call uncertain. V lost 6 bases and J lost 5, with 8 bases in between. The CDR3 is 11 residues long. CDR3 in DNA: TGTGCCAGCAGGAAACTCAACGAGCAGTACTTC. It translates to CASRKLNEQYF.